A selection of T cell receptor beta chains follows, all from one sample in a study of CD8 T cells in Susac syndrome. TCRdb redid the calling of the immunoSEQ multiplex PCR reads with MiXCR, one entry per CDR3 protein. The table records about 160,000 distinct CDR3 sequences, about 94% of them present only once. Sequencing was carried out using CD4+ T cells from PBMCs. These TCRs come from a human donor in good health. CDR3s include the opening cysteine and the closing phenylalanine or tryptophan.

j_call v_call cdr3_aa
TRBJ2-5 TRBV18 CASSPFDRGGQETQYF
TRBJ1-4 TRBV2 CASSYWGRFNEKLFF
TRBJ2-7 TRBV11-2 CASSSSSKGAIEQYF
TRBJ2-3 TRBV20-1 CSPKGGATQYF
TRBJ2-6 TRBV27 CASSFRGTDSGANVLTF
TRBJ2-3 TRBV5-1 CASSWSGDTDTQYF
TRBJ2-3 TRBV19 CASSITSGGASTDTQYF
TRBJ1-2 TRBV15 CATSRAEGQIYTF
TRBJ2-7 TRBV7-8 CASSLEGGAGSYEQYF
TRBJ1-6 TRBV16 CASSQSGSSYNSPLHF
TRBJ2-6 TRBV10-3 CAISQMTGANVLTF
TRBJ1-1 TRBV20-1 CSASRQTMNTEAFF
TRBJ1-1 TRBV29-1 CSVEGDRGLHNTEAFF
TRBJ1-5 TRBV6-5 CASTLSRDQPQHF
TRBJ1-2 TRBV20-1 CSASTGQGYGYTF
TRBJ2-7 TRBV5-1 CASSFLAGMDEQYF
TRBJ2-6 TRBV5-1 CASYRLGGTGANVLTF
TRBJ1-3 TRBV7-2 CASSLMGATGSSGNTIYF
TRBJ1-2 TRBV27 CASSLYRGNYGYTF
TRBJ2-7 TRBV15 CATSRGQGGEQYF
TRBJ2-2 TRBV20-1 CSARTGATGELFF
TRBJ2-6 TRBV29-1 CSVRDRGPSGANVLTF
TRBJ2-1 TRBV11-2 CASTLFNEQFF
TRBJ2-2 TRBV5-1 CASATGTGGTGELFF
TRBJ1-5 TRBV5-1 CASSQTGSNQPQHF
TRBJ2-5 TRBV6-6 CASSTQETQYF
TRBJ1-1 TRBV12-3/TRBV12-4 CASSRQSTEAFF
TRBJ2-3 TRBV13 CASSRIWTSGGEDTQYF
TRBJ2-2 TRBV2 CASSEMGHSGELFF
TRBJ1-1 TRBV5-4 CASSPGGGVKMNTEAFF
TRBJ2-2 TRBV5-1 CASRDGLNTGELFF
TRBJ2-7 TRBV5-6 CASKERPSYEQYF
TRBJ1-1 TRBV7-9 CASSLAAAPSTEAFF
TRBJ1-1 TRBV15 CATTPHRETEAFF
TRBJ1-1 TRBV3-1 CASSQDRTVEAFF
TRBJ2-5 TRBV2 CASSFIAETQYF
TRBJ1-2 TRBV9 CASSVAVDGGAPFYGYTF